Presented here are 25 T cell receptor beta chains from one specimen sequenced in a study of blood T cells in healthy people across ages. Using a J-beta primer mix together with a sample-barcoded 5' primer, a second PCR was run for about 6 to 11 cycles. TCRdb reprocessed the 5' RACE reads with MiXCR, giving one entry per CDR3 protein. In the table there are over 1,500,000 distinct CDR3 sequences, around 48% of which are singletons. The sequenced sample consisted of blood. The receptor set was obtained from a woman aged 40 to 55 in good health.

V gene TRBV4-3 combines with J gene TRBJ1-2; TRBD1 agrees at 9 bases. Trimming cost V 0 bases and J 6 bases; bases outside gene matches: 8. CDR1 and CDR2 from the germline V gene are LGHNA and YSLEER. CDR3 length equals 16 residues. The CDR3 sequence is CASSQDATGGLNGYTF. The CDR3 nucleotides read TGCGCCAGCAGCCAAGACGCAACAGGGGGCTTGAATGGCTACACCTTC.

The genes are TRBV29-1 and TRBJ2-6, with D perhaps matching TRBD1 (6 bases). CDR1 SQVTM and CDR2 ANQGSEA come from the germline V gene. This CDR3 is 17 amino acids long. Trimming took 4 bases from V and 0 from J, leaving 16 bases between them. In DNA, the CDR3 is TGCAGCGTTGGGGGCCTAGACAGGCCCTCTGGGGCCAACGTCCTGACTTTC. Protein sequence: CSVGGLDRPSGANVLTF. The full variable domain, its missing parts supplied by reference TRBV29-1 and TRBJ2-6, is SAVISQKPSRDICQRGTSLTIQCQVDSQVTMMFWYRQQPGQSLTLIATANQGSEATYESGFVIDKFPISRPNLTFSTLTVSNMSPEDSSIYLCSVGGLDRPSGANVLTFGAGSRLTVL.

In this sample, this clonotype turned up a few times. The chain recombines TRBV28 with TRBJ2-5; D may be TRBD1 (6 bases). V was clipped by 3 bases and J by 11 bases, with 13 bases between them. The CDR3 sequence is 12 residues long. Germline V gene data show CDR1 as MDHEN and CDR2 as SYDVKM. CDR3 in DNA: TGTGCCAGCAGTTTGAGCCTACAGGGACAGTACTTC. The encoded protein is CASSLSLQGQYF.

This clonotype was seen a few times. The chain couples TRBV21-1 to TRBJ2-5; the DNA was not used to check the table's D call, TRBD1. TRBV21-1 is listed as a pseudogene. This CDR3 comprises 23 residues. The CDR3 reads CASSKARRFGTGVLSASLETQYF. The CDR3 bases are TGTGCCAGCAGCAAAGCGCGCCGATTTGGGACAGGGGTCCTGTCGGCGAGCCTAGAGACCCAGTACTTC.

This clonotype appeared a few times. CDR3 residues: CASTRTGVLKYNEQFF. The CDR3 nucleotides are TGTGCCAGCACCCGGACAGGGGTCTTGAAATACAATGAGCAGTTCTTC. V usage is TRBV6-1 and J usage is TRBJ2-1; 9 bases line up with TRBD1. The junction had 11 bases not matched to a gene; V was cut back by 7 bases and J by 4 bases. Germline V gene data show CDR1 as MNHNS and CDR2 as SASEGT. The CDR3 runs 16 residues.

The chain joins TRBV20-1 to TRBJ2-3; D is possibly TRBD2 (5 bases). Germline V gene sequence: CDR1 DFQATT, CDR2 SNEGSKA (reference sequence). Trimming shortened V by 1 base and J by 2 bases, and 13 bases separated the two germline ends. This CDR3 spans 15 amino acids. The CDR3 is CSARAAQEDTDTQYF. For the CDR3, the DNA is TGCAGTGCTAGAGCGGCGCAGGAGGACACAGATACGCAGTATTTT.

This clonotype appeared once. This chain links TRBV28 with TRBJ2-4; no clear D. With 11 bases removed from V and 0 bases from J, the gap between germline ends came to 11 bases. Germline loops: CDR1 MDHEN, CDR2 SYDVKM. The CDR3 covers 13 residues. CDR3 DNA: TGTGCCGGTTGGGATAGAGCCAAAAACATTCAGTACTTC. This translates into CAGWDRAKNIQYF.

The chain joins TRBV7-8 to TRBJ1-1; D is undetermined. The CDR3 length is 15 residues. Between the trimmed V and J ends, which lost 1 base and 4 bases, there was a span of 13 bases. Germline CDR1 reads SGHVS; CDR2 reads FQNEAQ. CDR3 bases: TGTGCCAGCAGCTTAGTTACGGGTTTGATCACTGAAGCTTTCTTT. This encodes CASSLVTGLITEAFF.

This clonotype was counted a few times. The rearrangement joins TRBV14 to TRBJ2-7, with TRBD1 matching 8 bases. The CDR3 loop spans 14 amino acids. J lost 3 bases, V lost 6 bases, and 7 bases had no gene match. CDR1 and CDR2 (germline): SGHDN, FVKESK. DNA of the CDR3: TGTGCCAGCAGGCGAAACAGGGGGTACTACGAGCAGTACTTC. As protein: CASRRNRGYYEQYF.

V is TRBV6-2 or TRBV6-3 and J is TRBJ2-3; tentative D call: TRBD1 (6 bases). The CDR3 loop spans 15 amino acids. The V end lost 5 bases, the J end lost 5 bases, and 17 bases lay between the germline ends. CDR1 and CDR2 from the germline V gene are MNHEY and SVGEGT. The CDR3 loop reads CASSPTGIGIDTQYF. The CDR3, as DNA: TGTGCCAGCAGTCCCACAGGGATCGGGATAGATACGCAGTATTTT.

The CDR3 DNA is TGCAGCGGTGATCCCACTAGCACAGATACGCAGTATTTT. This codes for CSGDPTSTDTQYF. This chain joins TRBV29-1 and TRBJ2-3, with D uncertain. This CDR3 comprises 13 residues. The V gene's germline CDR1 is SQVTM and CDR2 ANQGSEA. The V end was cut by 7 bases, the J end by 0 bases, with 11 bases between.

CDR3 bases: TGTGCCATCGGCCCTACCGGGGGCCAAGAGACCCAGTACTTC. Protein sequence: CAIGPTGGQETQYF. The V call is TRBV10-3, the J call TRBJ2-5, with D tentatively TRBD2 (6 bases). CDR1 ENHRY and CDR2 SYGVKD come from the germline V gene. Trimming took off 8 bases at V and 1 base at J, with 14 bases between the two ends. There are 14 residues in the CDR3.

In its sample, this clonotype was seen once. This rearrangement joins TRBV5-4 to TRBJ2-4; 9 bases agree with TRBD1. The J call is doubtful: the DNA matches TRBJ2-5 better. Germline V gene data show CDR1 as SGHNT and CDR2 as YYREEE (reference sequence). The CDR3 contains 15 residues. CDR3 in amino acids: CASSLPQGAGETQYF. The DNA for the CDR3 is TGTGCCAGCAGCTTGCCACAGGGGGCTGGAGAGACCCAGTACTTC.

The V and J genes are TRBV9 and TRBJ2-3; TRBD2 matches at 7 bases. CDR3 length: 13 amino acids. Looked up from germline, CDR1 is SGDLS and CDR2 is YYNGEE. Germline trimming cut 5 bases from V and 2 bases from J; bases unmatched to any gene: 2. The CDR3 sequence: CASRGGTTDTQYF. The DNA of the CDR3 is TGTGCCAGCAGGGGGGGGACCACAGATACGCAGTATTTT.

The gene calls are TRBV12-3 or TRBV12-4 and TRBJ2-5; 9 bases agree with TRBD1. This CDR3 has 14 amino acids. J gave up 3 bases and V 5 bases, and 4 bases lay outside the gene matches. The CDR3 DNA reads as TGTGCCAGCAGTAACAGGGGGCGGAAAGAGACCCAGTACTTC. Translated: CASSNRGRKETQYF.

The chain is built from TRBV29-1 and TRBJ2-5; D is undetermined. Germline V gene data show CDR1 as SQVTM and CDR2 as ANQGSEA. Trimming removed 4 bases at V and 11 bases at J, with 17 bases between. The length of the CDR3 is 12 residues. CDR3 nucleotides: TGCAGCGTTGCCCCCTCTAGGAATGAGCAGTACTTC. Translation gives CSVAPSRNEQYF. Based on the CDR3 plus reference TRBV29-1 and TRBJ2-5, the full variable domain is SAVISQKPSRDICQRGTSLTIQCQVDSQVTMMFWYRQQPGQSLTLIATANQGSEATYESGFVIDKFPISRPNLTFSTLTVSNMSPEDSSIYLCSVAPSRNEQYFGPGTRLLVL.

The genes are TRBV5-1 and TRBJ2-3; 10 nucleotides line up with TRBD2. The CDR3 length is 16 residues. The V gene end was trimmed by 3 bases and the J gene end by 2 bases; junction bases not matched to a gene: 6. The germline gives CDR1 SGHRS, CDR2 YFSETQ. The CDR3 region has the DNA TGCGCCAGCAGCTCACAACTAGCGGGACTCACAGATACGCAGTATTTT. Residues: CASSSQLAGLTDTQYF.

The chain carries TRBV6-1 and TRBJ2-6, with TRBD1 matching 8 bases. The CDR3 is 17 residues long. J lost 0 bases, V lost 8 bases, and 9 bases had no gene match. Germline CDR1 reads MNHNS; CDR2 reads SASEGT. The CDR3 DNA follows: TGTGCCAGCGCCGTCGACAGGGGAAGCTCTGGGGCCAACGTCCTGACTTTC. Amino acids: CASAVDRGSSGANVLTF.

This rearrangement joins TRBV2 to TRBJ2-1, with D perhaps matching TRBD1 (6 bases). Germline CDR1 and CDR2: SNHLY and FYNNEI. Trimming stripped 10 bases from V and 4 bases from J, with 11 bases between. CDR3 length: 12 residues. The CDR3 loop reads CATTGSYNEQFF. DNA for the CDR3: TGTGCCACCACAGGGAGTTACAATGAGCAGTTCTTC.

V usage is TRBV6-2 or TRBV6-3 and J usage is TRBJ1-6; D may be TRBD1 (5 bases). Trimming removed 2 bases from V and 7 bases from J, with 12 bases in between. CDR3 length: 15 amino acids. CDR1 is MNHEY, CDR2 SVGEGT, per germline. The CDR3 nucleotides are TGTGCCAGCAGTTACGACAGTTTGGGGAATTCACCCCTCCACTTT. It codes for CASSYDSLGNSPLHF.

This clonotype appeared a single time. This chain connects TRBV2 to TRBJ2-5, with 8 bases aligning to TRBD2. This CDR3 comprises 16 residues. With V trimmed by 6 bases and J by 5 bases, 14 bases remained unmatched. Germline V gives CDR1 SNHLY, CDR2 FYNNEI. The CDR3 DNA is TGTGCCAGCAGGGGCTTCCATCGGGGGGGCCACGAGACCCAGTACTTC. It encodes CASRGFHRGGHETQYF. The full variable domain, its missing parts supplied by reference TRBV2 and TRBJ2-5, is EPEVTQTPSHQVTQMGQEVILRCVPISNHLYFYWYRQILGQKVEFLVSFYNNEISEKSEIFDDQFSVERPDGSNFTLKIRSTKLEDSAMYFCASRGFHRGGHETQYFGPGTRLLVL.

The genes are TRBV5-1 and TRBJ2-5; 9 bases map to TRBD1. The CDR3 has 16 amino acids. CDR1 and CDR2 (germline): SGHRS, YFSETQ. The V segment lost 4 bases and the J segment 2 bases; nucleotides outside the gene matches: 9. The CDR3 protein is CASSRTTGTGQETQYF. CDR3 nucleotides: TGCGCCAGCAGCAGGACCACCGGGACAGGGCAAGAGACCCAGTACTTC.

This clonotype was counted between two and nine times. The chain carries TRBV5-1 and TRBJ2-5; TRBD1 matches at 8 bases. Germline lookup yields CDR1 SGHRS and CDR2 YFSETQ. The CDR3 has 15 amino acids. V lost 4 bases to trimming and J lost 5 bases; unmatched junction nucleotides: 10. The DNA for the CDR3 is TGCGCCAGCAGCCCCAGTGTTGGACAGGGTGAGACCCAGTACTTC. It specifies CASSPSVGQGETQYF.

This clonotype was seen a handful of times. The chain carries TRBV7-9 and TRBJ1-2; D is undetermined. The germline V gene has CDR1 SEHNR and CDR2 FQNEAQ (reference sequence). There are 16 residues in the CDR3. The V end was cut by 1 base, the J end by 4 bases, with 16 bases between. CDR3 bases: TGTGCCAGCAGCTTAGGGGGTGGCGCGACTATCTATGGCTACACCTTC. This encodes CASSLGGGATIYGYTF. Together with reference TRBV7-9 and TRBJ1-2, the CDR3 gives the full variable domain: DTGVSQNPRHKITKRGQNVTFRCDPISEHNRLYWYRQTLGQGPEFLTYFQNEAQLEKSRLLSDRFSAERPKGSFSTLEIQRTEQGDSAMYLCASSLGGGATIYGYTFGSGTRLTVV.

This clonotype was detected only a few times. The chain joins TRBV27 to TRBJ2-1, with 8 nucleotides matching TRBD2. Losses at the gene ends were 6 bases for V and 2 bases for J; bases not matched to a gene: 3. This CDR3 has 14 residues. Germline CDR1 and CDR2: MNHEY and SMNVEV (reference sequence). Here the CDR3 reads CASSRSGAYNEQFF. DNA for the CDR3: TGTGCCAGCAGCCGTAGCGGGGCCTACAATGAGCAGTTCTTC.